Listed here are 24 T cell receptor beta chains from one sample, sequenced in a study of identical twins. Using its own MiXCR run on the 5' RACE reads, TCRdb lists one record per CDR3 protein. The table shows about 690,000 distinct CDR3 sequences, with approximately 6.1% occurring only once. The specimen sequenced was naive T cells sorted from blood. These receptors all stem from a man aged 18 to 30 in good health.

CDR3 protein: CASSLSGDLQPQHF. CDR3 nucleotide sequence: TGTGCCAGCAGCTTATCAGGGGATCTGCAGCCCCAGCATTTT. The gene calls are TRBV7-9 and TRBJ1-5; D might be TRBD1 (6 bases). Trimming removed 2 bases at V and 7 bases at J, with 12 bases between. The CDR3 length is 14 residues. Germline assignment: CDR1 SEHNR and CDR2 FQNEAQ (reference sequence).

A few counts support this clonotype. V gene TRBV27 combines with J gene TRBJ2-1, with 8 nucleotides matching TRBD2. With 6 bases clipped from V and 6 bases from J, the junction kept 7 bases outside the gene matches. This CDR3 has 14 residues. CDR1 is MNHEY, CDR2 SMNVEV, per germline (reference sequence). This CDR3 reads CASSTGGEGNEQFF. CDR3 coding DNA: TGTGCCAGCAGCACCGGGGGGGAGGGCAATGAGCAGTTCTTC.

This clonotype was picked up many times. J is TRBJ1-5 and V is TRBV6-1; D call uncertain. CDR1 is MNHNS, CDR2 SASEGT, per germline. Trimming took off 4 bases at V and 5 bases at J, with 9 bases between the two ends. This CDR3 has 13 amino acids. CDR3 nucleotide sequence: TGTGCCAGCAGTGGAGAACGTTATCAGCCCCAGCATTTT. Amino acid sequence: CASSGERYQPQHF.

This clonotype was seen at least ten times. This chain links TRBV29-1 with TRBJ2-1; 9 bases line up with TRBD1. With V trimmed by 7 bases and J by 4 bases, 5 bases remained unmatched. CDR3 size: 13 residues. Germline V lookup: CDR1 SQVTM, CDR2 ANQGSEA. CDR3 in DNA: TGCAGCGCCGGGACAGGGAAGTACAATGAGCAGTTCTTC. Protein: CSAGTGKYNEQFF.

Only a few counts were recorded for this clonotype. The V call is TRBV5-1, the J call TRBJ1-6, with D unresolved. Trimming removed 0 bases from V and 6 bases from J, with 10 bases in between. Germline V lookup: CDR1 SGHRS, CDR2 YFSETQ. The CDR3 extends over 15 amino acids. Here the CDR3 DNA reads TGCGCCAGCAGCTTGGACGGGGTGGGTAATTCACCCCTCCACTTT. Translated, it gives CASSLDGVGNSPLHF.

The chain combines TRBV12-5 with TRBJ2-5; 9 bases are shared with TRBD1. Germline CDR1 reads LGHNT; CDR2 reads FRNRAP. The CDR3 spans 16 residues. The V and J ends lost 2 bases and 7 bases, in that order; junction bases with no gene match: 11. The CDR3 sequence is CASGLPPGQGAGTQYF. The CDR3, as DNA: TGTGCTAGTGGTTTGCCTCCGGGACAGGGTGCTGGGACCCAGTACTTC.

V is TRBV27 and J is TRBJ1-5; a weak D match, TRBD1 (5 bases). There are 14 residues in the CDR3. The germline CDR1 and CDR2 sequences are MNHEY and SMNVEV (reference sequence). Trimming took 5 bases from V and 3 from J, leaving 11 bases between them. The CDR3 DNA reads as TGTGCCAGCAGTCCCGGGACCCTCAATCAGCCCCAGCATTTT. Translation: CASSPGTLNQPQHF.

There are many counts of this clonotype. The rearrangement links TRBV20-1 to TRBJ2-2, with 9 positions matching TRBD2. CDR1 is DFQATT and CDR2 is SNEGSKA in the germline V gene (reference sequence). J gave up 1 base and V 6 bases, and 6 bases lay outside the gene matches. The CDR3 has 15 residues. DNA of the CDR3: TGCAGTGCATCGACTAGCGGAGGGAACACCGGGGAGCTGTTTTTT. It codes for CSASTSGGNTGELFF.

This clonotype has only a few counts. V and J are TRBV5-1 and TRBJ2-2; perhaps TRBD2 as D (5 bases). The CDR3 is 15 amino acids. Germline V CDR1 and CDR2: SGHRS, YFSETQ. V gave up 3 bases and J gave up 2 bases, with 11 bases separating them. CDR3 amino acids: CASSSNRGNTGELFF. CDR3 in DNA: TGCGCCAGCAGCTCCAACCGGGGAAACACCGGGGAGCTGTTTTTT.

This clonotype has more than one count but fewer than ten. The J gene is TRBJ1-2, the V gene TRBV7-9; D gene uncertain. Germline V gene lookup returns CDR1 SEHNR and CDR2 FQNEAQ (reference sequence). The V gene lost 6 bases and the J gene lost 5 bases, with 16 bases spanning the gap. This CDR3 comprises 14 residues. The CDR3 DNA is TGTGCCAGCAGGGCCCCGGGAGCCCTATATGGCTACACCTTC. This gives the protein CASRAPGALYGYTF.

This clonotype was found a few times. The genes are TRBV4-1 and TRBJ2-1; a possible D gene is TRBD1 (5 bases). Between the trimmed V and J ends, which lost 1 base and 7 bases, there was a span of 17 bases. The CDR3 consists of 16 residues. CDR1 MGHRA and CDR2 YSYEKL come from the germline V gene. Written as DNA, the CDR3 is TGCGCCAGCAGCCAAGGTGACTCGTGGACAAGGAATGAGCAGTTCTTC. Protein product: CASSQGDSWTRNEQFF.

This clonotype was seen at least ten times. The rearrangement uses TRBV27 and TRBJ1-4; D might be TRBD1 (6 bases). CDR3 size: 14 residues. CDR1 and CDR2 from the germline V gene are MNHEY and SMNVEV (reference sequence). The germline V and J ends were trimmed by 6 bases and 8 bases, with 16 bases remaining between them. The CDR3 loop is CASSINRVAEKLFF. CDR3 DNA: TGTGCCAGCAGCATCAACAGGGTTGCGGAAAAACTGTTTTTT.

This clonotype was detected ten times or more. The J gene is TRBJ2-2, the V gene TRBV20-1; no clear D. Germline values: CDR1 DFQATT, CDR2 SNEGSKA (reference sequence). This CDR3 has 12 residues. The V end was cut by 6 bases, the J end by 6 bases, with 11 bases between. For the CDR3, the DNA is TGCAGTGCGCCCCGGATATCCGGGGAGCTGTTTTTT. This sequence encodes CSAPRISGELFF.

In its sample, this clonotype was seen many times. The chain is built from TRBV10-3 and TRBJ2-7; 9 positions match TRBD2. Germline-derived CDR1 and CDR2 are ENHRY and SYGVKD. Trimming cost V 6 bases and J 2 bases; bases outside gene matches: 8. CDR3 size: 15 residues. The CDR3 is CAIRAPAGGTYEQYF. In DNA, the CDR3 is TGTGCCATCAGGGCCCCAGCGGGAGGTACCTACGAGCAGTACTTC.

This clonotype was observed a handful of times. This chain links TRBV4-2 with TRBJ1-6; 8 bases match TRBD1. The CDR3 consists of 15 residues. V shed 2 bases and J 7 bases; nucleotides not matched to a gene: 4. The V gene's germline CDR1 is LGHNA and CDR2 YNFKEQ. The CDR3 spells CASSQPTGDNSPLHF. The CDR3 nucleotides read TGTGCCAGCAGCCAACCGACAGGGGACAATTCACCCCTCCACTTT.

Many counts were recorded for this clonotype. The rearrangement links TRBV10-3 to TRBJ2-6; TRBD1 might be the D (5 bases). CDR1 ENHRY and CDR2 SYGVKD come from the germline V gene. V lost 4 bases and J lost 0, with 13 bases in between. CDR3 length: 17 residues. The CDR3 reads CAISVVGPNSGANVLTF. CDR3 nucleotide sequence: TGTGCCATCAGTGTCGTGGGGCCGAACTCTGGGGCCAACGTCCTGACTTTC.

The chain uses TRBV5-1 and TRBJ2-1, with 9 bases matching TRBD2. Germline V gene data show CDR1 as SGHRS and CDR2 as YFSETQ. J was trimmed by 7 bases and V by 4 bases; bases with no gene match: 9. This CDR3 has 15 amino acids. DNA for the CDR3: TGCGCCAGCAGCGCCGTGGCTAGCGGGATAAATGAGCAGTTCTTC. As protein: CASSAVASGINEQFF.

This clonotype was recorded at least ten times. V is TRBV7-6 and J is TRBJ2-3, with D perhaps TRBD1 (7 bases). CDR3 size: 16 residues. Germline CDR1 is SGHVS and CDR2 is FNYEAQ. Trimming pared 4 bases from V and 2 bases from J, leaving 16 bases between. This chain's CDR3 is CASSSRRDRNTDTQYF. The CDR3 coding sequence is TGTGCCAGCAGCTCGAGGCGGGACAGAAACACAGATACGCAGTATTTT.

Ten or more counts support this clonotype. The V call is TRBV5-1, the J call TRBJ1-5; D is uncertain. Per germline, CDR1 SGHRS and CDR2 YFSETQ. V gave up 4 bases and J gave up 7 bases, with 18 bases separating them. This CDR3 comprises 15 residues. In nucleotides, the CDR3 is TGCGCCAGCAGCCCGGGTCCTCGAGGCGTCCAGCCCCAGCATTTT. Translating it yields CASSPGPRGVQPQHF.

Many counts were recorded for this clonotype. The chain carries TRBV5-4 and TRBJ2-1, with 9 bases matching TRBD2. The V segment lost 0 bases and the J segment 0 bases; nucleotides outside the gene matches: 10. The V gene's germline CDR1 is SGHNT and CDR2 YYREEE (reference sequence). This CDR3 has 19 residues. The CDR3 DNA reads TGTGCCAGCAGCTTGGCCCCTAGCGGGACCACAAACTCCTACAATGAGCAGTTCTTC. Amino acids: CASSLAPSGTTNSYNEQFF.

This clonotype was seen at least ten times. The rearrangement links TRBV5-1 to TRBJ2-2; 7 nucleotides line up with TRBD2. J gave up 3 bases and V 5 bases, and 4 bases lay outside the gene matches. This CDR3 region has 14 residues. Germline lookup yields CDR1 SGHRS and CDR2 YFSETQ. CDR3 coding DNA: TGCGCCAGCAGTCCCCGGGAGGACACCGGGGAGCTGTTTTTT. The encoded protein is CASSPREDTGELFF.

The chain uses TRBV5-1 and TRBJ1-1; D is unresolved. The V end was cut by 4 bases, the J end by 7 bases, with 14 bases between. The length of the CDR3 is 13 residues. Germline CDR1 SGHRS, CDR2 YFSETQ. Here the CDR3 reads CASSPIYGGEAFF. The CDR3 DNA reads TGCGCCAGCAGCCCCATTTACGGCGGTGAAGCTTTCTTT. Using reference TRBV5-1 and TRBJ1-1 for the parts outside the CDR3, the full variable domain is KAGVTQTPRYLIKTRGQQVTLSCSPISGHRSVSWYQQTPGQGLQFLFEYFSETQRNKGNFPGRFSGRQFSNSRSEMNVSTLELGDSALYLCASSPIYGGEAFFGQGTRLTVV.

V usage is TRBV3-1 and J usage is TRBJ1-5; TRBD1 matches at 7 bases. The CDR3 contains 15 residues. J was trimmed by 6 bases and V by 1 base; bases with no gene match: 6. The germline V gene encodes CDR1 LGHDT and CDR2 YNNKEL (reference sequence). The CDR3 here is CASSQGAGGRQPQHF. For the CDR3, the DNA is TGTGCCAGCAGCCAAGGGGCAGGGGGGCGTCAGCCCCAGCATTTT.

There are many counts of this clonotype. The CDR3 loop reads CASSTRTGYNEQFF. CDR3 bases: TGTGCCAGCAGTACGCGGACGGGATACAATGAGCAGTTCTTC. The V call is TRBV27, the J call TRBJ2-1; D is perhaps TRBD2 (5 bases). Germline-derived CDR1 and CDR2 are MNHEY and SMNVEV (reference sequence). CDR3 size: 14 residues. V shed 5 bases and J shed 4 bases, with 12 bases lying between them.